These 13 T cell receptor beta chains originate from one sample sequenced in a study of Ad26.COV2.S vaccination and SARS-CoV-2 variants. The treatment was: approximately 18 received Ad26.COV2.S at low or high dose, single or two shots; 5 received placebo; per-sample allocation not given. Samples came from day 63 after the first vaccine or placebo injection. Sequencing was performed with immunoSEQ multiplex PCR; in TCRdb, only in-frame clones are kept and a portion is missing. The sample has hundreds of thousands of clones, around 87% seen once. The sample in question was peripheral blood, obtained in a trial of Ad26.COV2.S vaccine versus placebo. Source of these receptors: a person between 18 and 65 years old who received the Ad26.COV2.S COVID-19 vaccine or a placebo.

This chain links TRBV18 with TRBJ1-2, with TRBD1 matching over 12 bases. V was clipped by 0 bases and J by 8 bases; unmatched bases: 4. Germline CDR1 is KGHSH and CDR2 is LQKENI. The CDR3 runs 15 residues. The CDR3 DNA sequence: TGTGCCAGCTCACCACCGGGACAGGGGGCAATCGGCTACACCTTC. It yields the protein CASSPPGQGAIGYTF.

The V and J genes are TRBV27 and TRBJ2-6; D is unclear. The CDR3 length is 17 residues. CDR1 is MNHEY, CDR2 SMNVEV, per germline (reference sequence). V lost 2 bases and J 0 bases, leaving 11 bases between the germline ends. As DNA, the CDR3 is TGTGCCAGCAGTTTAACAACTTACTTCTCTGGGGCCAACGTCCTGACTTTC. Its translation: CASSLTTYFSGANVLTF.

The J gene is TRBJ2-3, the V gene TRBV3-1 (or the pseudogene TRBV3-2), with D perhaps TRBD1 (6 bases). Trimming cost V 2 bases and J 3 bases, with 15 bases left between them. CDR3 length: 16 residues. CDR1 and CDR2 from the germline V gene are LGHDT and YNNKEL (reference sequence). The DNA of the CDR3 is TGTGCCAGCAGCCAACCTGATAGAGGGGGAACAGATACGCAGTATTTT. This sequence encodes CASSQPDRGGTDTQYF.

The J gene is TRBJ2-1, the V gene TRBV11-2; 7 bases line up with TRBD2. This CDR3 is 16 amino acids long. Germline V lookup: CDR1 SGHAT, CDR2 FQNNGV. V lost 2 bases, J lost 0 bases, and 4 bases stayed unmatched. The CDR3 nucleotides read TGTGCCAGCAGCTTATCGGCTAGCGGCTCCTACAATGAGCAGTTCTTC. Protein sequence: CASSLSASGSYNEQFF. The full variable domain, rest sourced from reference TRBV11-2 and TRBJ2-1, is EAGVAQSPRYKIIEKRQSVAFWCNPISGHATLYWYQQILGQGPKLLIQFQNNGVVDDSQLPKDRFSAERLKGVDSTLKIQPAKLEDSAVYLCASSLSASGSYNEQFFGPGTRLTVL.

J is TRBJ2-3 and V is TRBV5-4; 11 nucleotides agree with TRBD2. The CDR3 consists of 15 residues. In germline, CDR1 is SGHNT, CDR2 YYREEE (reference sequence). Germline trimming cut 5 bases from V and 5 bases from J; bases unmatched to any gene: 7. The CDR3 region has the DNA TGTGCCAGCAGGTTTAGCGGGGGGGAATTAGATACGCAGTATTTT. Translation: CASRFSGGELDTQYF. Variable domain in full (rest from reference TRBV5-4 and TRBJ2-3): ETGVTQSPTHLIKTRGQQVTLRCSSQSGHNTVSWYQQALGQGPQFIFQYYREEENGRGNFPPRFSGLQFPNYSSELNVNALELDDSALYLCASRFSGGELDTQYFGPGTRLTVL.

About this clone: Other DNA sequences of this sample code for an identical CDR3. V usage is TRBV9 and J usage is TRBJ1-2; 8 positions agree with TRBD1. CDR3 size: 17 residues. The J segment lost 5 bases and the V segment lost 3 bases, leaving 15 bases of the junction unmatched. Germline V gene data show CDR1 as SGDLS and CDR2 as YYNGEE. CDR3: CASSGSYSQGAGYGYTF. Here the CDR3 DNA reads TGTGCCAGCAGCGGTAGCTACAGCCAGGGGGCAGGATATGGCTACACCTTC.

This chain joins TRBV6-6 and TRBJ2-2; TRBD2 agrees at 8 bases. Germline V lookup: CDR1 MNHNY, CDR2 SVGAGI (reference sequence). The J segment lost 4 bases and the V segment lost 7 bases, leaving 5 bases of the junction unmatched. The CDR3 is made up of 14 amino acids. The CDR3 loop is CASTLAGGTGELFF. The CDR3 DNA reads TGTGCCAGCACATTGGCGGGGGGCACCGGGGAGCTGTTTTTT.

This rearrangement joins TRBV7-2 to TRBJ2-7; D possibly corresponds to TRBD2 (7 bases). This CDR3 has 15 residues. Trimming left V 5 bases short and J 0 bases short, with 14 bases between. Germline CDR1 reads SGHTA; CDR2 reads FQGNSA. The CDR3 DNA reads TGTGCCAGCAGCCGCGGGGGCCGTTCCTCCTACGAGCAGTACTTC. Amino acids: CASSRGGRSSYEQYF.

The chain combines TRBV5-4 with TRBJ1-6; D is possibly TRBD1 (5 bases). From germline, CDR1 is SGHNT and CDR2 YYREEE (reference sequence). This CDR3 is built from 16 residues. V gave up 4 bases and J gave up 0 bases, with 11 bases separating them. CDR3 in DNA: TGTGCCAGCAGCCCGGGACTTCGCTCCTATAATTCACCCCTCCACTTT. Protein: CASSPGLRSYNSPLHF.

V is TRBV7-9 and J is TRBJ1-6; 7 bases map to TRBD1. The CDR3 has 16 amino acids. V gave up 0 bases and J gave up 4 bases; unmatched junction bases: 3. The V gene's germline CDR1 is SEHNR and CDR2 FQNEAQ (reference sequence). The CDR3 DNA reads TGTGCCAGCAGCTTAGCGGGACAGCCGTATAATTCACCCCTCCACTTT. Translation: CASSLAGQPYNSPLHF. Using reference TRBV7-9 and TRBJ1-6 for the parts outside the CDR3, the full variable domain is DTGVSQNPRHKITKRGQNVTFRCDPISEHNRLYWYRQTLGQGPEFLTYFQNEAQLEKSRLLSDRFSAERPKGSFSTLEIQRTEQGDSAMYLCASSLAGQPYNSPLHFGNGTRLTVT.

The count of this clone is one. CDR3 nucleotide sequence: TGTGCCTGGAGTGGGGGCGATTTTGCACCCCTCCACTTT. Translation: CAWSGGDFAPLHF. V usage is TRBV30 and J usage is TRBJ1-6, with a possible D match to TRBD1 (5 bases). The CDR3 has 13 residues. V lost 1 base and J lost 11, with 12 bases in between. CDR1 GTSNPN and CDR2 SVGIG come from the germline V gene (reference sequence).

The chain has TRBV6-5 and TRBJ2-2, with 8 bases that match TRBD2. Germline CDR1 reads MNHEY; CDR2 reads SVGAGI. J lost 4 bases, V lost 7 bases, and 5 bases had no gene match. This CDR3 region has 14 residues. CDR3 sequence (DNA): TGTGCCAGCATAGGGGGACTAGTCACCGGGGAGCTGTTTTTT. Translating gives CASIGGLVTGELFF.

This chain connects TRBV7-6 to TRBJ1-5; D unresolved. CDR3 size: 15 residues. CDR1 is SGHVS and CDR2 is FNYEAQ in the germline V gene. V lost 2 bases, J lost 2 bases, and 10 bases lay in between. CDR3 protein: CASSLFPGGNQPQHF. In nucleotides, the CDR3 is TGTGCCAGCAGCTTATTCCCAGGTGGCAATCAGCCCCAGCATTTT.